The 3 T cell receptor beta chains reported below all come from one sample, sequenced in a study of T cell responses to AZD1222 COVID-19 vaccine. Generated by immunoSEQ multiplex PCR, the TCRdb table keeps only in-frame clones and is missing some. This table holds 95,000 to 130,000 clones, roughly 85% found once. Material: peripheral blood, obtained on day 0 of MenACWY control vaccination. The receptors here all came from an adult in good health.

The chain is built from TRBV7-2 and TRBJ2-2; D is possibly TRBD1 (6 bases). The CDR3 length is 14 residues. V lost 6 bases and J 3 bases, leaving 11 bases between the germline ends. Germline V gives CDR1 SGHTA, CDR2 FQGNSA. The CDR3 DNA follows: TGTGCCAGCAGGGGGGCAGGGCACACCGGGGAGCTGTTTTTT. Protein sequence: CASRGAGHTGELFF.

This chain joins TRBV6-1 and TRBJ1-5; perhaps TRBD1 as D (6 bases). Trimming pared 2 bases from V and 0 bases from J, leaving 8 bases between. This CDR3 comprises 15 residues. Per germline, CDR1 MNHNS and CDR2 SASEGT. CDR3: CASSERTDSNQPQHF. The CDR3 region has the DNA TGTGCCAGCAGTGAAAGGACAGATAGCAATCAGCCCCAGCATTTT.

The chain employs TRBV7-9 and TRBJ1-2, with TRBD1 matching over 7 bases. V lost 5 bases, J lost 10 bases, and 16 bases stayed unmatched. CDR3 length: 15 amino acids. CDR1 is SEHNR and CDR2 is FQNEAQ in the germline V gene (reference sequence). As DNA, the CDR3 is TGTGCCAGCAGCCCAAGGAACACAGGGGACTTAGTCTACACCTTC. This translates into CASSPRNTGDLVYTF.